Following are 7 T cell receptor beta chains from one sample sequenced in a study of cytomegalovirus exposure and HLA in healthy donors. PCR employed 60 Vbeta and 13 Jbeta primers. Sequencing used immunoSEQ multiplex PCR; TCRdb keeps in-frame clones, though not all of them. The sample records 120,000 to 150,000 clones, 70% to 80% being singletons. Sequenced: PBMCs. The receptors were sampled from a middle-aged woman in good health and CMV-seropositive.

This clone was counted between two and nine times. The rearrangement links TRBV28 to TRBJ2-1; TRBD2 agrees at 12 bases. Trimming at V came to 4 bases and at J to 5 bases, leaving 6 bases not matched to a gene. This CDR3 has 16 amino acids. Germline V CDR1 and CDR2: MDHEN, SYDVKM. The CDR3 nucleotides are TGTGCCAGCAGTTCCTGGACTAGCGGGGACCACAATGAGCAGTTCTTC. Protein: CASSSWTSGDHNEQFF.

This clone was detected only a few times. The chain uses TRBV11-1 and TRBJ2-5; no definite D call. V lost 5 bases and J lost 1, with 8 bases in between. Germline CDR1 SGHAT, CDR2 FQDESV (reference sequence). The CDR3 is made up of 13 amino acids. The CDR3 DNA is TGTGCCAGCAGCCCAGGTTCCCAAGAGACCCAGTACTTC. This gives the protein CASSPGSQETQYF. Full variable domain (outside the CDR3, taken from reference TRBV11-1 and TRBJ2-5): EAEVAQSPRYKITEKSQAVAFWCDPISGHATLYWYRQILGQGPELLVQFQDESVVDDSQLPKDRFSAERLKGVDSTLKIQPAELGDSAMYLCASSPGSQETQYFGPGTRLLVL.

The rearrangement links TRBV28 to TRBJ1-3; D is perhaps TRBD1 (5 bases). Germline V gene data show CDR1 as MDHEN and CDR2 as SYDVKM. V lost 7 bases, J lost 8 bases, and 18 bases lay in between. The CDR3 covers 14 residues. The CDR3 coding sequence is TGTGCCAGCACCCAGGCTCAGGGTGGGGACACCATATATTTT. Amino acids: CASTQAQGGDTIYF. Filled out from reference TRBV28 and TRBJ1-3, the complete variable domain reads DVKVTQSSRYLVKRTGEKVFLECVQDMDHENMFWYRQDPGLGLRLIYFSYDVKMKEKGDIPEGYSVSREKKERFSLILESASTNQTSMYLCASTQAQGGDTIYFGEGSWLTVV.

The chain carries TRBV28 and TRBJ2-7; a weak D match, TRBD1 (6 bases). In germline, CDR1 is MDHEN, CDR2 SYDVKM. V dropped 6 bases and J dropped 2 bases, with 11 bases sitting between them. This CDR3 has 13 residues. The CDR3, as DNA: TGTGCCAGCAGGGACAGTAGACCCTACGAGCAGTACTTC. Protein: CASRDSRPYEQYF.

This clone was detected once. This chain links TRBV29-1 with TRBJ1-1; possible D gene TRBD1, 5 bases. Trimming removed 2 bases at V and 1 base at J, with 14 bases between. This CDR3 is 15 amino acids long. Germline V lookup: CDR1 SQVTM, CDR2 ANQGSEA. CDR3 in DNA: TGCAGCGTTGAAAGGGGTCGGGCAGGGAACACTGAAGCTTTCTTT. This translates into CSVERGRAGNTEAFF.

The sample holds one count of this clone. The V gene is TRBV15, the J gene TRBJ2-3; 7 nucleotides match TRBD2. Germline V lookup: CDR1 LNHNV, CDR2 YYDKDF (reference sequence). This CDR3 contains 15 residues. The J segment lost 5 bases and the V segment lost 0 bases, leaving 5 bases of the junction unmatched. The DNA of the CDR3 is TGTGCCACCAGCAGAGATCTAGCGGATATAGATACGCAGTATTTT. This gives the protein CATSRDLADIDTQYF.

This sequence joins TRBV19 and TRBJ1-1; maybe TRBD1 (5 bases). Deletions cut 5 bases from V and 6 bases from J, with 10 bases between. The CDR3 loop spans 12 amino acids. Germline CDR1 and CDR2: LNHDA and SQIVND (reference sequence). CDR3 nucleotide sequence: TGTGCCAGTAGTGCCCAGGGTCCTGAAGCTTTCTTT. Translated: CASSAQGPEAFF.